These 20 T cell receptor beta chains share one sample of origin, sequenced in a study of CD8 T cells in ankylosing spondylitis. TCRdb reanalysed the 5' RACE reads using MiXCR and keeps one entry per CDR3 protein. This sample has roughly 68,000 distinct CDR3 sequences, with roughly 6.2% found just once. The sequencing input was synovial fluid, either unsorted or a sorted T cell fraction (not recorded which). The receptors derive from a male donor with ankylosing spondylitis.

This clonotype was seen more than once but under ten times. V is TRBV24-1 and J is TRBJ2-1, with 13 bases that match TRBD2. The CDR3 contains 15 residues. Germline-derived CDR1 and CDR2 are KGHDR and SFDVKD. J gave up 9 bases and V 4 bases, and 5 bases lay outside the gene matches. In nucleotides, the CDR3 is TGTGCCACCAGTGAATGGACTAGCGGGAGCAGTGAGCAGTTCTTC. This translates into CATSEWTSGSSEQFF.

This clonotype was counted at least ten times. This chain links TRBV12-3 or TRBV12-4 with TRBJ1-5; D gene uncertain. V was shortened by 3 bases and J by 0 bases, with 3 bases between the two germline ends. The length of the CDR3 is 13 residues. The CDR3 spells CASSFYSNQPQHF. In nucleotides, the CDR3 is TGTGCCAGCAGTTTCTATAGCAATCAGCCCCAGCATTTT.

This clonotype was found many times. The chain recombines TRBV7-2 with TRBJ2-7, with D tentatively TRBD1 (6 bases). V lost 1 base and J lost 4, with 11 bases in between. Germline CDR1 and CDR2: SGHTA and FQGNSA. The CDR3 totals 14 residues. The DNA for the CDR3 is TGTGCCAGCAGCTTAGAGCAGGGGCGGTACGAGCAGTACTTC. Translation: CASSLEQGRYEQYF.

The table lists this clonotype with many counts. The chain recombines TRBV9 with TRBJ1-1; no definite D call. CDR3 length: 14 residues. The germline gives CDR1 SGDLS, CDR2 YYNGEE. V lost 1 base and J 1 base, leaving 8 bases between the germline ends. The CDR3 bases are TGTGCCAGCAGCGTACTGTCAGAGAACACTGAAGCTTTCTTT. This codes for CASSVLSENTEAFF.

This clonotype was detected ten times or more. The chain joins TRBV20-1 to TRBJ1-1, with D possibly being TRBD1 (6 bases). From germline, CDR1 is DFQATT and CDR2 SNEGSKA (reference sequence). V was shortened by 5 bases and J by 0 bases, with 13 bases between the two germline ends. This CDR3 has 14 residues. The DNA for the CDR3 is TGCAGTGCTTGGATCAGGGGCATGAACACTGAAGCTTTCTTT. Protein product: CSAWIRGMNTEAFF.

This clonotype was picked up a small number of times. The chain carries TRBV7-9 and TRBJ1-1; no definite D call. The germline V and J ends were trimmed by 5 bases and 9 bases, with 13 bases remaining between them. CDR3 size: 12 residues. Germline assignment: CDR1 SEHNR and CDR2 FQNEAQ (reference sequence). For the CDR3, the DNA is TGTGCCAGCAGCCGAGGGCGGAACCAAGCTTTCTTT. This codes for CASSRGRNQAFF. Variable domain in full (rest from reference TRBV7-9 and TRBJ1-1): DTGVSQNPRHKITKRGQNVTFRCDPISEHNRLYWYRQTLGQGPEFLTYFQNEAQLEKSRLLSDRFSAERPKGSFSTLEIQRTEQGDSAMYLCASSRGRNQAFFGQGTRLTVV.

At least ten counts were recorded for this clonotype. In DNA, the CDR3 is TGTGCCACCAGCACCCGTGACAGGCTAGGCACTGAAGCTTTCTTT. Protein: CATSTRDRLGTEAFF. V usage is TRBV15 and J usage is TRBJ1-1, with D possibly being TRBD1 (6 bases). V was cut by 4 bases and J by 4 bases, with 16 bases left in between. The CDR3 consists of 15 residues. Germline V gene data show CDR1 as LNHNV and CDR2 as YYDKDF (reference sequence).

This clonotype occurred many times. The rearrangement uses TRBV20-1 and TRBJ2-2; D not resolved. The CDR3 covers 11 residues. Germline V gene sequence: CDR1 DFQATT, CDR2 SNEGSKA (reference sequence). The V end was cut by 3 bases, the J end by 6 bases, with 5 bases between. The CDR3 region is CSARAPGELFF. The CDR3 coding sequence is TGCAGTGCTAGGGCCCCCGGGGAGCTGTTTTTT.

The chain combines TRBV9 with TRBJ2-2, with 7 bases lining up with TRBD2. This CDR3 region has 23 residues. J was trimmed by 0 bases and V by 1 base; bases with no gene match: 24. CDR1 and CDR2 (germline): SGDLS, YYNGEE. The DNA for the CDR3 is TGTGCCAGCAGCGTAAAGGAGGGGACTACCGAGAGGGACTCAAATACGAACACCGGGGAGCTGTTTTTT. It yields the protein CASSVKEGTTERDSNTNTGELFF.

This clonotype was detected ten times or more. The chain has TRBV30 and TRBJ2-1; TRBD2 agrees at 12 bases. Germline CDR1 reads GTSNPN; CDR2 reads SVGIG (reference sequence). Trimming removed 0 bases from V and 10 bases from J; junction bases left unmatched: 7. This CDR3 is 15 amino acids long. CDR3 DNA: TGTGCCTGGAGTGTGTCTAGCGGGAGGGCCGGGGAGCAGTTCTTC. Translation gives CAWSVSSGRAGEQFF. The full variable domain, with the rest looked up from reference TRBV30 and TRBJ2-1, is SQTIHQWPATLVQPVGSPLSLECTVEGTSNPNLYWYRQAAGRGLQLLFYSVGIGQISSEVPQNLSASRPQDRQFILSSKKLLLSDSGFYLCAWSVSSGRAGEQFFGPGTRLTVL.

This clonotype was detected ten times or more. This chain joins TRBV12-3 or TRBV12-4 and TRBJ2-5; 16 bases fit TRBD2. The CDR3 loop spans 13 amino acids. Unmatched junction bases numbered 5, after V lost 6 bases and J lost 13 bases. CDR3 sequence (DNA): TGTGCCAGCAGCCCGGGACTAGCGGGAGGGGGGTACTTC. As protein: CASSPGLAGGGYF.

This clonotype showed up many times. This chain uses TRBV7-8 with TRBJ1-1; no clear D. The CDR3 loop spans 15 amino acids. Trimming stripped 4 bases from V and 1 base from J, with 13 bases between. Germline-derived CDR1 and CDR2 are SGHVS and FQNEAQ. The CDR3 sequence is CASSSVRLSNTEAFF. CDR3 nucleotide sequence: TGTGCCAGCAGCTCCGTAAGGCTTTCGAACACTGAAGCTTTCTTT.

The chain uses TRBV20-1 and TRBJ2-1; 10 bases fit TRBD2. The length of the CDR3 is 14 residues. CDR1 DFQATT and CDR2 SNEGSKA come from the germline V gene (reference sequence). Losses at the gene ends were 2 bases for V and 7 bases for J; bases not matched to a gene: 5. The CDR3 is CSARWASGRNEQFF. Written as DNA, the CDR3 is TGCAGTGCTAGATGGGCTAGCGGGAGAAATGAGCAGTTCTTC.

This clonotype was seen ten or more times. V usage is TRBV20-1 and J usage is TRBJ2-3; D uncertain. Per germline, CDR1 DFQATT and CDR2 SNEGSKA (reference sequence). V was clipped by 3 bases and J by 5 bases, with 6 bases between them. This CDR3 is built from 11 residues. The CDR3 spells CSASIRDTQYF. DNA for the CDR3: TGCAGTGCTAGTATCAGAGATACGCAGTATTTT.

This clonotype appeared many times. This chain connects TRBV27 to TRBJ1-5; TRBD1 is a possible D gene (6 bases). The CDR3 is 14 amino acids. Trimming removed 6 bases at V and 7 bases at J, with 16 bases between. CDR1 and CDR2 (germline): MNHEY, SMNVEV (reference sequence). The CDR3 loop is CASRVRGTRQPQHF. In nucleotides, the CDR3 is TGTGCCAGCAGGGTACGGGGGACAAGGCAGCCCCAGCATTTT.

CDR3 DNA: TGCAGTGCGGGGCTTCAGCGGGAAATCACAGATACGCAGTATTTT. Encoded protein: CSAGLQREITDTQYF. The chain joins TRBV20-1 to TRBJ2-3, with 7 bases aligning to TRBD2. The CDR3 length is 15 residues. J was trimmed by 2 bases and V by 6 bases; bases with no gene match: 11. Germline CDR1 is DFQATT and CDR2 is SNEGSKA (reference sequence).

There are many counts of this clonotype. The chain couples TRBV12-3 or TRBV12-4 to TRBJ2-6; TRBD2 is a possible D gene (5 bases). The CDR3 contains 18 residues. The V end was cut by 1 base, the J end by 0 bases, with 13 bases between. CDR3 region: CASSLVRGMGSGANVLTF. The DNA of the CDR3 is TGTGCCAGCAGTTTAGTACGGGGTATGGGCTCTGGGGCCAACGTCCTGACTTTC.

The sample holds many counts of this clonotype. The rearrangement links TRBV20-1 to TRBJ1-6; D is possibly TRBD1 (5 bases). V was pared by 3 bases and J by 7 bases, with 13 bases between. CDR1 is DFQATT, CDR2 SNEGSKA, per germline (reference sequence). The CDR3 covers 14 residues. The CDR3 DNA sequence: TGCAGTGCTAGTTTTGCAGGGAAGAATTCACCCCTCCACTTT. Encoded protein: CSASFAGKNSPLHF.

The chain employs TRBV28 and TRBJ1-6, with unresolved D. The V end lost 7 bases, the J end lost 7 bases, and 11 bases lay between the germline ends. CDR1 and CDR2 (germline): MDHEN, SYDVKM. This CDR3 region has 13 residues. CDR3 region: CASTGRANSPLHF. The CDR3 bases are TGTGCCAGCACTGGGCGGGCCAATTCACCCCTCCACTTT.

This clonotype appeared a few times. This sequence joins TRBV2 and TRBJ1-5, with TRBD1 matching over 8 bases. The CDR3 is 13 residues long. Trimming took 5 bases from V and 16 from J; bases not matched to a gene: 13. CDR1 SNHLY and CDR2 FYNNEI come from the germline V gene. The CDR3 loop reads CASSPEDRVGAHF. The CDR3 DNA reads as TGTGCCAGCAGTCCCGAGGACAGGGTAGGGGCCCATTTT.